A selection of T cell receptor beta chains follows, all from one sample in a study of regulatory T cells in long-lasting Graves disease. From the multiplex PCR reads, TCRdb called clonotypes with MiXCR, one entry per CDR3 protein. The profile shows 300,000 to 400,000 distinct CDR3 sequences, 15% to 20% of them singletons. Sequencing used peripheral blood mononuclear cells (PBMCs), obtained when the disease was refractory, from a patient treated with antithyroid drugs. The receptor set was obtained from a female donor with Graves disease. Each CDR3 is given with its conserved first and last residue. Each record gives: V gene, clone size, D gene, J gene, CDR3 DNA, CDR3 protein. The D gene is left open where the match is weak. Size is stated for part of the rows, as once, few or many counts, or as a class when the clone is expanded.

V: TRBV20-1
size: .
D: TRBD1
J: TRBJ1-1
DNA: TGCAGTGCTATCAAGGACAGGGGGAACACTGAAGCTTTCTTT
CDR3: CSAIKDRGNTEAFF

V: TRBV13
size: .
D: TRBD2
J: TRBJ2-1
DNA: TGTGCCAGCAGGAAAGGACTAGCGGGGGGGCCCTCCTACAATGAGCAGTTCTTC
CDR3: CASRKGLAGGPSYNEQFF

V: TRBV19
size: .
D: TRBD1
J: TRBJ1-6
DNA: TGTGCCAGTAGTATGCGACAGGGAGCCCGGTCACCCCTCCACTTT
CDR3: CASSMRQGARSPLHF

V: TRBV30
size: few
D: .
J: TRBJ2-1
DNA: TGTGCCTGGAGTTTATGGAGGGGGCCGGGTAGCGGCAATGAGCAGTTCTTC
CDR3: CAWSLWRGPGSGNEQFF

V: TRBV6-1
size: many
D: TRBD1
J: TRBJ1-1
DNA: TGTGCCAGCAAACCCCTCGGGACAGGGAACACTGAAGCTTTCTTT
CDR3: CASKPLGTGNTEAFF

V: TRBV7-9
size: many
D: .
J: TRBJ2-5
DNA: TGTGCCAGCAGCTTCGACGGGCGACACGGGTGGGAGACCCAGTACTTC
CDR3: CASSFDGRHGWETQYF

V: TRBV18
size: .
D: .
J: TRBJ2-5
DNA: TGTGCCAGCTCACCACCGTGGCTAGCGTATAAGAAGACCCAGTACTTC
CDR3: CASSPPWLAYKKTQYF

V: TRBV3-1
size: many
D: .
J: TRBJ1-2
DNA: TGTGCCAGCAGCCTCGGGACGGATTATGGCTACACCTTC
CDR3: CASSLGTDYGYTF

V: TRBV6-5
size: many
D: .
J: TRBJ2-2
DNA: TGTGCCAGCAGTTACTCGGTTAGGGCGGTGAACACCGGGGAGCTGTTTTTT
CDR3: CASSYSVRAVNTGELFF

V: TRBV7-9
size: .
D: .
J: TRBJ2-2
DNA: TGTGCCAGCGGGGGGAAGACAGGGCGCCACACCGGGGAGCTGTTTTTT
CDR3: CASGGKTGRHTGELFF

V: TRBV9
size: few
D: TRBD2
J: TRBJ2-7
DNA: TGTGCCAGCAGCGTAGTGGCGGGAGGTATAGGAGAGCAGTACTTC
CDR3: CASSVVAGGIGEQYF

V: TRBV20-1
size: .
D: .
J: TRBJ2-2
DNA: TGCAGTGCTAGAGACGCCGGGGTCGCTGCCAGATCGCGGGGGAACACCGGGGAGCTGTTTTTT
CDR3: CSARDAGVAARSRGNTGELFF

V: TRBV20-1
size: few
D: .
J: TRBJ1-5
DNA: TGCAGTGCTAGGGGGGTCAGTTATAGCAATCAGCCCCAGCATTTT
CDR3: CSARGVSYSNQPQHF

V: TRBV28
size: few
D: .
J: TRBJ1-3
DNA: TGTGCCAGCAGTGGCCTTTTCCAGGGACTGGTGCGAAACACCATATATTTT
CDR3: CASSGLFQGLVRNTIYF

V: TRBV28
size: many
D: .
J: TRBJ1-3
DNA: TGTGCCAGCAGTTTAATCGGATCTGGAAACACCATATATTTT
CDR3: CASSLIGSGNTIYF

V: TRBV5-5
size: few
D: .
J: TRBJ1-1
DNA: TGTGCCAGCAGCTCTTACAGGGATTTAGGCACTGAAGCTTTCTTT
CDR3: CASSSYRDLGTEAFF